This T cell receptor beta chain stems from a study of glioma-infiltrating T cells. This clonotype showed up just once. Its cognate antigen is unknown. A junction end diverges from the germline sequence, so it may reflect a read error. General observations from the study: CDR3 overlap between tissue and blood was very small. Above-expected tissue-blood divergence occurred in all gliomas, most in low-grade ones.

CDR3 length equals 12 residues. Germline CDR1 and CDR2: SGDLS and YYNGEE. TCR alpha and beta CDR3 regions were amplified from RNA using iRepertoire nested multiplex PCR. For one-step reverse transcription and amplification, 100-400 ng of tissue mRNA or PBMC total RNA was used. MiXCR was run by TCRdb on the multiplex PCR reads, yielding one entry per CDR3 protein. The sample comprises about 180,000 distinct CDR3 sequences, over 40% of which are singletons, and roughly 5.2% rests with the top ten. The sequencing input was glioma tissue, nonneoplastic brain tissue, or PBMCs (not recorded which). The chain uses TRBV9 and TRBJ1-5; D unresolved. The sequence was collected from a human donor with low-grade glioma or glioblastoma, undergoing nonglioma brain surgery, or in good health (not recorded which). CDR3 sequence: CASGSVNQPEHF. CDR3 in DNA: TGTGCCAGCGGGTCAGTCAATCAGCCCGAGCATTTT.